The rows below give T cell receptor beta chains drawn from one sample of a study of CD8 T cells in ankylosing spondylitis. Via MiXCR, TCRdb re-called the 5' RACE reads, giving one row per CDR3 protein. Seen here are some 840,000 distinct CDR3 sequences, about an eighth observed once, and the top ten hold roughly 0.51%. The sequenced material came from blood, either unsorted or a sorted T cell fraction (not recorded which). Receptors were obtained from a male donor with ankylosing spondylitis. Both conserved end residues are part of each CDR3. D genes are given only for firm matches. Some rows have no size entry. The others give once, few or many, or a class for an expanded clone.

D: NA
J: TRBJ2-1
size: NA
V: TRBV24-1
DNA: TGTGCCACCAGTGATCCCGGGGCCTCCTACAATGAGCAGTTCTTC
CDR3: CATSDPGASYNEQFF

D: NA
J: TRBJ2-5
size: few
V: TRBV20-1
DNA: TGCAGTGCTAGAGATGGAAAGACCCAAGAGACCCAGTACTTC
CDR3: CSARDGKTQETQYF

D: NA
J: TRBJ2-7
size: few
V: TRBV18
DNA: TGTGCCAGCTCACCATCAGTGAGGGGGAGCTACGAGCAGTACTTC
CDR3: CASSPSVRGSYEQYF

D: TRBD1
J: TRBJ2-7
size: few
V: TRBV29-1
DNA: TGCAGCGTTGAAGGAGGTAGACAGGGGGCGTACGAGCAGTACTTC
CDR3: CSVEGGRQGAYEQYF

D: NA
J: TRBJ1-2
size: few
V: TRBV10-3
DNA: TGTGCCATCAGTGTGGACAGCTATGGCTACACCTTC
CDR3: CAISVDSYGYTF

D: NA
J: TRBJ2-7
size: NA
V: TRBV11-2
DNA: TGTGCCAGCAGCCCGGTCAGGGGCCCCTCCTACGAGCAGTACTTC
CDR3: CASSPVRGPSYEQYF

D: TRBD2
J: TRBJ2-1
size: NA
V: TRBV6-1
DNA: TGTGCCAGCAGCCCGCGACTAGCGGCAAATCCCAGCTCCTACAATGAGCAGTTCTTC
CDR3: CASSPRLAANPSSYNEQFF

D: NA
J: TRBJ2-5
size: NA
V: TRBV19
DNA: TGTGCCAGTAGTGGACAGCTCGCCGAGACCCAGTACTTC
CDR3: CASSGQLAETQYF

D: TRBD1
J: TRBJ2-2
size: NA
V: TRBV12-3/TRBV12-4
DNA: TGTGCCAGCAGTTTTAACAGGGGGGCCGGGGAGCTGTTTTTT
CDR3: CASSFNRGAGELFF

D: TRBD2
J: TRBJ2-1
size: many
V: TRBV3-1
DNA: TGTGCCAGCAGCCAACATTGGTCTACCCTAGCGGGACCCGGTTCCTACAATGAGCAGTTCTTC
CDR3: CASSQHWSTLAGPGSYNEQFF

D: NA
J: TRBJ2-7
size: many
V: TRBV29-1
DNA: TGCAGCCCCGGCTACGAGCAGTACTTC
CDR3: CSPGYEQYF

D: NA
J: TRBJ1-4
size: few
V: TRBV10-3
DNA: TGTGCCATCAGTGAGGGGGGACTGGGAAAACTGTTTTTT
CDR3: CAISEGGLGKLFF

D: TRBD1
J: TRBJ1-4
size: NA
V: TRBV7-2
DNA: TGTGCCAGCAGCCCAGGGGGGGAGAGTGAAAAACTGTTTTTT
CDR3: CASSPGGESEKLFF

D: NA
J: TRBJ1-1
size: few
V: TRBV5-1
DNA: TGCGCCAGCAGCTTTGGGGTAACAGGGAGTAGCACTGAAGCTTTCTTT
CDR3: CASSFGVTGSSTEAFF

D: TRBD1
J: TRBJ1-2
size: many
V: TRBV5-1
DNA: TGCGCCAGCAGCCTCGGACAGGGGAGCTTCTATGGCTACACCTTC
CDR3: CASSLGQGSFYGYTF

D: NA
J: TRBJ2-7
size: few
V: TRBV18
DNA: TGTGCCAGCTCTCAACTCAATCCCGGCGAGCAGTACTTC
CDR3: CASSQLNPGEQYF

D: TRBD1
J: TRBJ2-7
size: few
V: TRBV20-1
DNA: TGCAGTGCTAGCAGGGGGAGACGCTACGAGCAGTACTTC
CDR3: CSASRGRRYEQYF

D: NA
J: TRBJ2-3
size: many
V: TRBV20-1
DNA: TGCAGTGCCTCAGCGGGCAACACAGATACGCAGTATTTT
CDR3: CSASAGNTDTQYF

D: TRBD1
J: TRBJ1-2
size: NA
V: TRBV28
DNA: TGTGCCATCAGACACCGGGACAGAACTACTAACTATGGCTACACCTTC
CDR3: CAIRHRDRTTNYGYTF

D: NA
J: TRBJ1-1
size: few
V: TRBV5-1
DNA: TGCGCCAGCAGCTTGATGTCCGGGCTTCGGGGCACTGAAGCTTTCTTT
CDR3: CASSLMSGLRGTEAFF